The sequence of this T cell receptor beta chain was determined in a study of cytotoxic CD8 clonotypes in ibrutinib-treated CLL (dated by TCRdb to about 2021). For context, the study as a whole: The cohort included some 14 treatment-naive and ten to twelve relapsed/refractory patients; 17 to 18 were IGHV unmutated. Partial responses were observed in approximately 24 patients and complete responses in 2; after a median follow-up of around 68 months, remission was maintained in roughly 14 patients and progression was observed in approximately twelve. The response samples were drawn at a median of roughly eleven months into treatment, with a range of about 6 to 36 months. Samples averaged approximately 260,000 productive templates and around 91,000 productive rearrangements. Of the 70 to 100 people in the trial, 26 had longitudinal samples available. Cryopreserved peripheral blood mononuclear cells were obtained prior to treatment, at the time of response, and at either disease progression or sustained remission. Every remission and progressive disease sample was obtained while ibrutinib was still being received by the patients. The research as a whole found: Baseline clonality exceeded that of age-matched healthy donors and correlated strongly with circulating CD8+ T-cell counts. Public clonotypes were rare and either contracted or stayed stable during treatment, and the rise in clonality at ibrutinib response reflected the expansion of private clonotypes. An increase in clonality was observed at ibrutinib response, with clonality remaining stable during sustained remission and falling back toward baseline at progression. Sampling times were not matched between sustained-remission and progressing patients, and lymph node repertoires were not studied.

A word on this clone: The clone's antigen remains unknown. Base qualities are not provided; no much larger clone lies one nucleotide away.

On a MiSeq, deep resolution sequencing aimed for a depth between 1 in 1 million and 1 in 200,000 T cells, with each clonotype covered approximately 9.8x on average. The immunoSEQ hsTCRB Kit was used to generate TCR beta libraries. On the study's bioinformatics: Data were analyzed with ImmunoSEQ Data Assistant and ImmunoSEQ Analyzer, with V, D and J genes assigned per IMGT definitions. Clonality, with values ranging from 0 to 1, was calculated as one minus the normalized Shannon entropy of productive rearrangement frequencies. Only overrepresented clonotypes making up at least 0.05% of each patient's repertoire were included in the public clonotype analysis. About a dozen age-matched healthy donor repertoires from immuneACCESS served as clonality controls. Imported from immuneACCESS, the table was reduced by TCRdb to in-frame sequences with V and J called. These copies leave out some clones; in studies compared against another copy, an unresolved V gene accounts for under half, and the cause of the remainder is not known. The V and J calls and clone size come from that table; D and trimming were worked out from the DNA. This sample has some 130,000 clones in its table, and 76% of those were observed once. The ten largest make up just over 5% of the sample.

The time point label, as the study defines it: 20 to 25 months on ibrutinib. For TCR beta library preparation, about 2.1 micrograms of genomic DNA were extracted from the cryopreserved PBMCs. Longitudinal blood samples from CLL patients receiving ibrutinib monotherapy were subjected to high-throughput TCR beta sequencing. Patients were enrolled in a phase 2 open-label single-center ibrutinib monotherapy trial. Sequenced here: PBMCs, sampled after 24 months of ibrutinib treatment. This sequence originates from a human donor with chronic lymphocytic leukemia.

The CDR3 amino acid sequence is: CASSPRGGGNTIYF. The nucleotide sequence is TGTGCCAGCAGCCCCCGGGGGGGTGGAAACACCATATATTTT. This chain joins TRBV7-2 to TRBJ1-3, with TRBD1 perhaps the D gene, on 5 matching bases. CDR1 is given as SGHTA and CDR2 as FQGNSA, both from the germline V gene. V and J are truncated by 5 bases and 3 bases respectively, leaving an intervening sequence of 11 bases. Counted from cysteine to phenylalanine, this CDR3 has 14 amino acids. Just CDR3 DNA is preserved here, 42 bases in frame from base 1.